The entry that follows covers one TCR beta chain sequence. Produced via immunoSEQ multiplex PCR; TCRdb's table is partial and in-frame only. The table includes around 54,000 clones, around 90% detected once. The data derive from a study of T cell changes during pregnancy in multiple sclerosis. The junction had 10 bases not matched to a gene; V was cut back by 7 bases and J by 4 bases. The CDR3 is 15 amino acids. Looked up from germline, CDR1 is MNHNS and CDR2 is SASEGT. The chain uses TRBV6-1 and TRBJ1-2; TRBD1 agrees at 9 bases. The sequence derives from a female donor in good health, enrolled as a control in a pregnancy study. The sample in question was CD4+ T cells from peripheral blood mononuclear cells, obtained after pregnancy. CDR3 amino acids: CASKGLRTGVYGYTF. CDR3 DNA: TGTGCCAGCAAGGGACTCAGGACAGGGGTCTATGGCTACACCTTC.